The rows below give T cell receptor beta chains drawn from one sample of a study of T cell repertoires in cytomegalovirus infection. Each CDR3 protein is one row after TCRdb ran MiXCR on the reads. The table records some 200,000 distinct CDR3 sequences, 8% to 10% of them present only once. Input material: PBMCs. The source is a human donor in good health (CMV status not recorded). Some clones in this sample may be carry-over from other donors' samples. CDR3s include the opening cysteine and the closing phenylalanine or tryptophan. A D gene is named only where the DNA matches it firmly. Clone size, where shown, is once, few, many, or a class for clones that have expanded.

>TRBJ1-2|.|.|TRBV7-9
CASSSGTSPDGYTF
TGTGCCAGCAGCTCAGGAACTTCCCCTGATGGCTACACCTTC
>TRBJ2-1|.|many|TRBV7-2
CASSSSMRIPALDNEQFF
TGTGCCAGCAGCTCCAGTATGAGGATCCCTGCTCTCGACAATGAGCAGTTCTTC
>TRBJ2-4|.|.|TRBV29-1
CSVEVVGSKNIQYF
TGCAGCGTTGAAGTAGTTGGGTCCAAAAACATTCAGTACTTC
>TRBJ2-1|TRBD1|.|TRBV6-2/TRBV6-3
CASSLADRAEQFF
TGTGCCAGCAGCTTGGCAGACAGGGCTGAGCAGTTCTTC
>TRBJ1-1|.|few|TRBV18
CASSPTRSNTEAFF
TGTGCCAGCTCACCAACCAGGTCGAACACTGAAGCTTTCTTT
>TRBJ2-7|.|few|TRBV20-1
CSASGAGPYEQYF
TGCAGTGCTAGTGGGGCAGGTCCCTACGAGCAGTACTTC
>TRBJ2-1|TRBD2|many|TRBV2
CASGRLAGGPIFEQFF
TGTGCCAGCGGTCGACTAGCGGGAGGGCCAATATTTGAGCAGTTCTTC
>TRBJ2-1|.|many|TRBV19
CASSQRHRSYNEQFF
TGTGCCAGTAGCCAGCGGCACCGGTCCTACAATGAGCAGTTCTTC
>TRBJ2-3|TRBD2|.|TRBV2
CASSGFAGGPDTQYF
TGTGCCAGCAGTGGTTTTGCGGGGGGGCCAGATACGCAGTATTTT
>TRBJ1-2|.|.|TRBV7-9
CASSSRIGLDYGYTF
TGTGCCAGCAGCTCAAGAATAGGGTTGGACTATGGCTACACCTTC
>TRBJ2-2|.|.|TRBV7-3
CASSPAARGTGELFF
TGTGCCAGCAGCCCCGCCGCCAGGGGTACCGGGGAGCTGTTTTTT
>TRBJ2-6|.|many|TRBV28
CASSTQGSGANVLTF
TGTGCCAGCAGTACCCAGGGTTCTGGGGCCAACGTCCTGACTTTC
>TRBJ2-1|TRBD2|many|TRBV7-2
CASSRGLVADEQFF
TGTGCCAGCAGCCGTGGACTAGTTGCCGATGAGCAGTTCTTC
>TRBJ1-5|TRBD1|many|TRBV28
CASSPTGTGFLEPQHF
TGTGCCAGCAGCCCGACCGGGACAGGGTTTCTGGAGCCCCAGCATTTT
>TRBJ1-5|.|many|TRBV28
CASSFGFKTVNQPQHF
TGTGCCAGCAGTTTTGGGTTTAAAACGGTCAATCAGCCCCAGCATTTT
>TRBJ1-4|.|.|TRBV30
CAWSVEGGGEKLFF
TGTGCCTGGAGTGTTGAAGGGGGTGGTGAAAAACTGTTTTTT
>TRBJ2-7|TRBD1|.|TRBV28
CASSLTGATYEQYF
TGTGCCAGCAGCCTGACAGGGGCAACCTACGAGCAGTACTTC
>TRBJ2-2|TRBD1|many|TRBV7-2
CASSASGTGNTGELFF
TGTGCCAGCAGCGCCTCCGGGACAGGGAACACCGGGGAGCTGTTTTTT
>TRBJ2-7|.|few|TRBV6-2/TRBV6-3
CASSSGSDRRIGFYLYEQYF
TGTGCCAGCAGTTCTGGGTCAGACCGGAGAATTGGATTCTACCTCTACGAGCAGTACTTC
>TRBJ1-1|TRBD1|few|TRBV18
CASSRGQKAFF
TGTGCCAGCTCCAGGGGGCAGAAAGCTTTCTTT
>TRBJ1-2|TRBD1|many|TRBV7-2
CASSLPRDREGYTF
TGTGCCAGCAGCTTGCCCCGGGACAGGGAGGGCTACACCTTC
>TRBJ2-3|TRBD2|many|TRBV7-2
CASSFRVAGARDTQYF
TGTGCCAGCAGCTTCCGTGTTGCGGGAGCTCGTGATACGCAGTATTTT
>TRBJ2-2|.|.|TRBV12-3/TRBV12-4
CASRAAGTGLLAGDHTGELFF
TGTGCCAGCAGGGCCGCCGGGACAGGGCTCCTAGCGGGAGATCACACCGGGGAGCTGTTTTTT
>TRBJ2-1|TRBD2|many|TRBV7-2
CASSSPRGRAYNEQFF
TGTGCCAGCAGCTCCCCCCGCGGGAGGGCTTACAATGAGCAGTTCTTC
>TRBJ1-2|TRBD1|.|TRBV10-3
CAIRPSTGTYGYTF
TGTGCCATCAGGCCCTCGACAGGGACCTATGGCTACACCTTC
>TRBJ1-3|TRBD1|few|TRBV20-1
CSARTGGAGNTIYF
TGCAGTGCCCGGACAGGGGGAGCTGGAAACACCATATATTTT
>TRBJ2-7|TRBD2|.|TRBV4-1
CASSPGTSGYEQYF
TGTGCCAGCAGCCCTGGGACTAGCGGATACGAGCAGTACTTC
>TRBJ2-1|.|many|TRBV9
CASSVGGDMSYNEQFF
TGTGCCAGCAGCGTAGGTGGGGACATGTCCTACAATGAGCAGTTCTTC
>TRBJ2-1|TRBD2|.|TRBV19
CASSAGTRDEQFF
TGTGCCAGTAGTGCCGGGACTAGGGATGAGCAGTTCTTC
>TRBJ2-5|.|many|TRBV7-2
CASSQGLKTQYF
TGTGCCAGCAGTCAGGGGTTGAAGACCCAGTACTTC
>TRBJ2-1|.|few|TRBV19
CASSISGAGEQFF
TGTGCCAGTAGTATTTCGGGGGCAGGTGAGCAGTTCTTC
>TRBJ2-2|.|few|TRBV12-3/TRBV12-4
CASSLKKTGELFF
TGTGCCAGCAGTTTGAAGAAGACCGGGGAGCTGTTTTTT
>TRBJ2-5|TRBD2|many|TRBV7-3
CASSPGGSRETQYF
TGTGCCAGCAGTCCCGGCGGGAGCCGGGAGACCCAGTACTTC
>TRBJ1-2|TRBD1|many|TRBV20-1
CSASGTGSQYGYTF
TGCAGTGCTAGTGGGACAGGCTCTCAATATGGCTACACCTTC
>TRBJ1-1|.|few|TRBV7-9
CASARGGNTEAFF
TGTGCCAGCGCTAGGGGGGGGAACACTGAAGCTTTCTTT
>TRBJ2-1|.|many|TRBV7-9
CASSLKTWNNEQFF
TGTGCCAGCAGCTTAAAAACTTGGAACAATGAGCAGTTCTTC
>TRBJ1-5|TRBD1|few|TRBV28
CASRMDRGGRSNQPQHF
TGTGCCAGCAGGATGGACAGGGGAGGTAGGAGCAATCAGCCCCAGCATTTT
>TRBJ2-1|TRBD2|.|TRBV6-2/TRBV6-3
CASSHPGTSISYNEQFF
TGTGCCAGCAGTCACCCCGGGACTAGCATCTCCTACAATGAGCAGTTCTTC
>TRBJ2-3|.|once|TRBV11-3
CASSLGRASGDTQYF
TGTGCCAGCAGCTTGGGAAGGGCCTCGGGAGATACGCAGTATTTT
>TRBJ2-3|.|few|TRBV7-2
CASSLSRWGGTDTQYF
TGTGCCAGCAGCTTATCTCGGTGGGGAGGCACAGATACGCAGTATTTT
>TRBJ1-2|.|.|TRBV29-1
CSSEAGGGYGYTF
TGCAGCTCGGAGGCGGGGGGGGGCTATGGCTACACCTTC
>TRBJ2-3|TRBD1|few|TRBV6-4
CASSDGTGGTDTQYF
TGTGCCAGCAGTGACGGGACAGGGGGCACAGATACGCAGTATTTT
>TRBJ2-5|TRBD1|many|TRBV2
CASIPDRGVMETQYF
TGTGCCAGCATACCTGACAGGGGCGTTATGGAGACCCAGTACTTC
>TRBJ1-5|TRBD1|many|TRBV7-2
CASSRTGVQPQHF
TGTGCCAGCAGCAGAACAGGGGTACAGCCCCAGCATTTT
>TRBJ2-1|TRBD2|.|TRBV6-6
CASSYVSSGSYEQFF
TGTGCCAGCAGTTACGTGTCTAGCGGGAGCTATGAGCAGTTCTTC
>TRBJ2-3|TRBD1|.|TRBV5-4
CASRPDRGRTDTQYF
TGTGCCAGCAGGCCGGACAGGGGGCGCACAGATACGCAGTATTTT
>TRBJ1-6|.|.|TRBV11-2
CASSETSGFWNLPLHF
TGTGCCAGCAGCGAAACCTCAGGATTTTGGAATTTACCCCTCCACTTT
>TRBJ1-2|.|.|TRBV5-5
CASSQTGQNYGYTF
TGTGCCAGCAGCCAGACAGGACAGAACTATGGCTACACCTTC